What follows describes a single TCR beta chain. The data were taken from a study of blood T cell repertoires in COVID-19. The germline V gene encodes CDR1 LNHDA and CDR2 SQIVND (reference sequence). This CDR3 region has 14 residues. Trimming took off 3 bases at V and 1 base at J, with 9 bases between the two ends. Original handling: For nucleated cells, counts were estimated from reference gene primer amplification. Assay used: immunoSEQ multiplex PCR; TCRdb lists only in-frame clones, some missing. Clone size and V and J calls were adopted from that table, with D and trimming inferred from the DNA. The repertoire includes 60,000 to 80,000 clones, roughly 80% of them detected once, and approximately 4% sits in the top ten.

The TCR comes from a woman in her thirties or forties with acute COVID-19. The rearrangement links TRBV19 to TRBJ1-1; no reliable D call. The sequenced material came from PBMCs or T cells enriched from blood (not recorded which). The CDR3 DNA sequence: TGTGCCAGTAGTATTGATTCAGGGAACACTGAAGCTTTCTTT. It is translated as CASSIDSGNTEAFF.